A selection of T cell receptor beta chains follows, all from one sample in a study of OX40 agonist ivuxolimab in advanced cancers. Data came from immunoSEQ multiplex PCR; TCRdb stores just in-frame clones and leaves some out. The repertoire holds under 80,000 clones, around 87% seen once, with about 2.1% in the top ten. The sequenced sample was CD4+ or CD8+ T cells sorted from blood, obtained in a trial of the OX40 agonist ivuxolimab. These receptors were obtained from an adult with an advanced solid tumor such as melanoma, head and neck, liver or kidney cancer. Each CDR3 is given with its conserved first and last residue. The D gene is left open where the match is weak. Some rows mark clone size as missing; the rest say once, few, many or name a class of expanded clone.

- | - | TRBJ2-6 | TRBV7-9 | TGTGCCAGCAGCCAGCTAAGGTACTCTGGGGCCAACGTCCTGACTTTC | CASSQLRYSGANVLTF
once | TRBD1 | TRBJ1-2 | TRBV7-9 | TGTGCCAGCAGCTTACAGTCAGGACAGGGGTTCTATGGCTACACCTTC | CASSLQSGQGFYGYTF
once | - | TRBJ1-2 | TRBV6-6 | TGTGCCAGCAGTTACTGGGGGGCCGGCGGCTACACCTTC | CASSYWGAGGYTF
- | TRBD2 | TRBJ2-1 | TRBV4-3 | TGCGCCAGCAGCCAAGGGGGAGGGAGCGCCTTAGAGCAGTTCTTC | CASSQGGGSALEQFF
few | - | TRBJ2-7 | TRBV2 | TGTGCCAGCAGACCAGACGGACCCTACGAGCAGTACTTC | CASRPDGPYEQYF
once | TRBD1 | TRBJ1-1 | TRBV19 | TGTGCCAGTAGAACCGGGACAGGGGGGATCACTGAAGCTTTCTTT | CASRTGTGGITEAFF
- | - | TRBJ1-3 | TRBV5-1 | TGCGCCAGCAGCTTAGATATCTCTGGAAACACCATATATTTT | CASSLDISGNTIYF
- | - | TRBJ1-2 | TRBV2 | TGTGCCAGCAGTGGCACAGCGCGGAATGACTATGGCTACACCTTC | CASSGTARNDYGYTF
few | TRBD1 | TRBJ1-2 | TRBV4-3 | TGCGCCAGCAGCGCGCAGGACAGGGCGAGGTCCTATGGCTACACCTTC | CASSAQDRARSYGYTF
- | - | TRBJ1-5 | TRBV30 | TGTGCCTGGACCGGAGGGGGGGGCGGTCAAGGCAATCAGCCCCAGCATTTT | CAWTGGGGGQGNQPQHF
- | TRBD1 | TRBJ2-7 | TRBV14 | TGTGCCAGCAGCCAAGATACAGGGGCCTACGAGCAGTACTTC | CASSQDTGAYEQYF
few | TRBD2 | TRBJ2-1 | TRBV30 | TGTGCCTGGAGCCCCGGGACTAGCGGGATCGACTACAATGAGCAGTTCTTC | CAWSPGTSGIDYNEQFF
- | - | TRBJ2-5 | TRBV6-1 | TGTGCCAGCACTAGACAACTGTACCAAGAGACCCAGTACTTC | CASTRQLYQETQYF
- | - | TRBJ2-5 | TRBV4-1 | TGCGCCAGCAGTCCCCCTCAGCGGAGGGCGGAGACCCAGTACTTC | CASSPPQRRAETQYF
- | TRBD1 | TRBJ2-7 | TRBV5-1 | TGCGCCAGCGGACTTGGGACAGACCCCGAGCAGTACTTC | CASGLGTDPEQYF
- | TRBD1 | TRBJ2-5 | TRBV2 | TGTGCCAGCAGTTTACTCACCGGGACAGCCCAAGAGACCCAGTACTTC | CASSLLTGTAQETQYF
- | TRBD2 | TRBJ2-3 | TRBV9 | TGTGCCAGCAGCGTAGCTCCGGGACTAGCGGGGGGCACAGATACGCAGTATTTT | CASSVAPGLAGGTDTQYF
- | - | TRBJ1-1 | TRBV30 | TGTGCCTGGAGATACGTCCACACTGAAGCTTTCTTT | CAWRYVHTEAFF
- | - | TRBJ1-4 | TRBV19 | TGTGCCAGTAGTATAGGCTACGTGGCCAGTAATGAAAAACTGTTTTTT | CASSIGYVASNEKLFF
few | - | TRBJ1-1 | TRBV7-9 | TGTGCCAGCAGCTTACAAGGAGGGACTGAAGCTTTCTTT | CASSLQGGTEAFF
- | - | TRBJ1-1 | TRBV4-1 | TGCGCCAGCAGCCAAGCTTCTTTCCTTGAAGCTTTCTTT | CASSQASFLEAFF
- | TRBD2 | TRBJ2-3 | TRBV6-1 | TGTGCCAGCAGTGAAACGGGACTAGCCGAACTGCGGGATACGCAGTATTTT | CASSETGLAELRDTQYF
- | - | TRBJ2-3 | TRBV10-1 | TGCGCCTCGAGGAGCGGAGGGCGGCATACGCAGTATTTT | CASRSGGRHTQYF
- | TRBD2 | TRBJ2-7 | TRBV6-1 | TGTGCCAGCAGTGAAGCGCTTCAGCGGGGCCCCTACGAGCAGTACTTC | CASSEALQRGPYEQYF
- | - | TRBJ2-2 | TRBV11-3 | TGTGCCAGCAGCTTAGATGTTTGGCTAGGAAACACCGGGGAGCTGTTTTTT | CASSLDVWLGNTGELFF
- | TRBD2 | TRBJ2-3 | TRBV4-3 | TGCGCCAGCAGCCAAGATCTGGATAGCGGGGTACCCCCGGATACGCAGTATTTT | CASSQDLDSGVPPDTQYF
once | - | TRBJ1-1 | TRBV6-1 | TGTGCCAGCAGAAATTCTGGGTTGAACACTGAAGCTTTCTTT | CASRNSGLNTEAFF
few | - | TRBJ2-5 | TRBV6-5 | TGTGCCAGCAGTTACGGCAGGGGGACCCAGTACTTC | CASSYGRGTQYF
few | - | TRBJ1-4 | TRBV27 | TGTGCCAGCAGTTTTATGGGAAGGGTCTCCGATGAAAAACTGTTTTTT | CASSFMGRVSDEKLFF
- | - | TRBJ1-1 | TRBV14 | TGTGCCAGCAGCCAAGACGCCCGGGGGGCTTTCTTT | CASSQDARGAFF
- | - | TRBJ2-1 | TRBV5-4 | TGTGCCAGCAGCTTGGGGTCTGGGGGCGTAGGGTCCTACAATGAGCAGTTCTTC | CASSLGSGGVGSYNEQFF
- | - | TRBJ2-7 | TRBV11-2 | TGTGCCAGCAGCCCCCGCTACGAGCAGTACTTC | CASSPRYEQYF
- | - | TRBJ2-7 | TRBV6-6 | TGTGCCAGCAGGAAATGGGACCTCTACGAGCAGTACTTC | CASRKWDLYEQYF
- | - | TRBJ1-1 | TRBV6-5 | TGTGCCAGCAGAGCAGAGTTGAACACTGAAGCTTTCTTT | CASRAELNTEAFF
- | TRBD1 | TRBJ2-7 | TRBV14 | TGTGCCAGCAGCCAAGCTAGGACAGGGACACACGAGCAGTACTTC | CASSQARTGTHEQYF
- | - | TRBJ1-3 | TRBV2 | TGTGCCAGCGTACAGGGAACTGGAAACACCATATATTTT | CASVQGTGNTIYF
- | TRBD1 | TRBJ2-3 | TRBV10-1 | TGCGCCAGCAACCTAAGGCGGGGCAGGGGGCGCAGCACAGATACGCAGTATTTT | CASNLRRGRGRSTDTQYF
- | - | TRBJ1-4 | TRBV18 | TGTGCCAGCTCACGGGCCGGGGCTGCAACTAATGAAAAACTGTTTTTT | CASSRAGAATNEKLFF
once | - | TRBJ1-5 | TRBV4-2 | TGTGCCAGCAGCCCCCCGAACTCCACCTATGCAATGATGAAGGATGGCAATCAGCCCCAGCATTTT | CASSPPNSTYAMMKDGNQPQHF
- | - | TRBJ2-7 | TRBV4-2 | TGTGCCAGCAGCCAAGAGGTAATAGCGGACTACGAGCAGTACTTC | CASSQEVIADYEQYF
- | - | TRBJ2-7 | TRBV7-3 | TGTGCCAGCAGCCAACGGGGGGCTGGAAAAGGCGAGCAGTACTTC | CASSQRGAGKGEQYF
- | TRBD1 | TRBJ1-3 | TRBV28 | TGTGCCAGCAGTTTCACAGGGGGCTCTGGAAACACCATATATTTT | CASSFTGGSGNTIYF
once | - | TRBJ1-1 | TRBV6-5 | TGTGCCAGCAGCTCGGGGGGGCGAACTGAAGCTTTCTTT | CASSSGGRTEAFF
- | - | TRBJ2-2 | TRBV28 | TGTGCCAGCATTCAGAACACCGGGGAGCTGTTTTTT | CASIQNTGELFF
- | - | TRBJ1-4 | TRBV28 | TGTGCCAGCAGCCTGCGGACCCTTGGCCATGAAAAACTGTTTTTT | CASSLRTLGHEKLFF
once | - | TRBJ2-7 | TRBV28 | TGTGCCAGCAGTCCACCTCTCTCCTACGAGCAGTACTTC | CASSPPLSYEQYF
- | - | TRBJ1-5 | TRBV21-1 | TGTGCCAGCAGCAAAGTTGATCAGGGGGACGATCAGCCCCAGCATTTT | CASSKVDQGDDQPQHF
- | - | TRBJ2-2 | TRBV7-2 | TGTGCCAGCAGTCCCCGCCAGGTTACGAACACCGGGGAGCTGTTTTTT | CASSPRQVTNTGELFF
- | - | TRBJ2-7 | TRBV5-4 | TGTGCCAGCAGCCCCACCGAGGTGCTGGCCTACGAGCAGTACTTC | CASSPTEVLAYEQYF
- | - | TRBJ2-4 | TRBV15 | TGTGCCACCAGCACGGCGGGGCTAAGGGACATTCAGTACTTC | CATSTAGLRDIQYF